Following are 7 T cell receptor beta chains from one sample sequenced in a study of OX40 agonist ivuxolimab in advanced cancers. The assay was immunoSEQ multiplex PCR, and TCRdb's table has in-frame clones only and misses some. This table holds roughly 75,000 clones, around nine tenths found once. The source was CD4+ or CD8+ T cells sorted from blood, collected in a trial of the OX40 agonist ivuxolimab. Source of these receptors: an adult with an advanced solid tumor such as melanoma, head and neck, liver or kidney cancer.

In DNA, the CDR3 is TGCGCCAGCAGCCCTGGACAGGGGGAAAACACCATATATTTT. Its protein product is CASSPGQGENTIYF. The V gene is TRBV5-1, the J gene TRBJ1-3; TRBD1 aligns across 10 bases. The CDR3 extends over 14 amino acids. V was clipped by 4 bases and J by 6 bases; unmatched bases: 4. The germline V gene encodes CDR1 SGHRS and CDR2 YFSETQ.

The chain employs TRBV7-2 and TRBJ1-1; 7 nucleotides line up with TRBD1. Losses at the gene ends were 2 bases for V and 4 bases for J; bases not matched to a gene: 4. CDR3 length equals 14 residues. CDR1 and CDR2 (germline): SGHTA, FQGNSA. The CDR3 loop is CASSLSGGGTEAFF. The CDR3, as DNA: TGTGCCAGCAGCTTATCAGGGGGAGGCACTGAAGCTTTCTTT.

This clone was picked up a small number of times. The chain recombines TRBV19 with TRBJ1-3; D unresolved. The CDR3 sequence is 16 residues long. From germline, CDR1 is LNHDA and CDR2 SQIVND (reference sequence). V was clipped by 2 bases and J by 2 bases, with 13 bases between them. CDR3 sequence reads: CASSIRTDFAGNTIYF. For the CDR3, the DNA is TGTGCCAGTAGTATAAGGACGGACTTCGCTGGAAACACCATATATTTT. The complete variable domain, with remaining parts taken from reference TRBV19 and TRBJ1-3, reads DGGITQSPKYLFRKEGQNVTLSCEQNLNHDAMYWYRQDPGQGLRLIYYSQIVNDFQKGDIAEGYSVSREKKESFPLTVTSAQKNPTAFYLCASSIRTDFAGNTIYFGEGSWLTVV.

Only a few counts were recorded for this clone. The V gene is TRBV29-1, the J gene TRBJ2-1, with 8 bases aligning to TRBD2. Per the germline V gene, CDR1 is SQVTM and CDR2 is ANQGSEA. Germline trimming cut 4 bases from V and 6 bases from J; bases unmatched to any gene: 2. This CDR3 region has 12 residues. The CDR3 region is CSVVAGSNEQFF. The CDR3 DNA is TGCAGCGTTGTAGCGGGGTCCAATGAGCAGTTCTTC.

The chain is built from TRBV28 and TRBJ1-2; D uncertain. V was shortened by 7 bases and J by 4 bases, with 10 bases between the two germline ends. The CDR3 has 12 amino acids. Germline V gene sequence: CDR1 MDHEN, CDR2 SYDVKM. CDR3 amino acids: CASTSEFYGYTF. The CDR3 coding sequence is TGTGCCAGCACCTCTGAGTTCTATGGCTACACCTTC.

The table lists this clone with a count of one. V gene TRBV7-2 combines with J gene TRBJ2-7; a weak D match, TRBD2 (7 bases). V lost 2 bases to trimming and J lost 1 base, with 15 bases between them. Germline lookup yields CDR1 SGHTA and CDR2 FQGNSA. The CDR3 length is 16 residues. CDR3 DNA: TGTGCCAGCAGCTTACAAACAGGGAGGGAATCCTACGAGCAGTACTTC. It yields the protein CASSLQTGRESYEQYF.

CDR3 in DNA: TGCAGTGCTCGGAGAGGGGGGGGGCAGTTCTTC. Translated: CSARRGGGQFF. The chain links TRBV20-1 to TRBJ2-1; a possible D gene is TRBD2 (7 bases). Trimming left V 5 bases short and J 12 bases short, with 14 bases between. Per the germline V gene, CDR1 is DFQATT and CDR2 is SNEGSKA (reference sequence). The CDR3 extends over 11 amino acids.